This T cell receptor beta chain was sequenced during a study of shared clonotypes between healthy human individuals. Overall study results and limits: Non-shared clonotypes had lower generation probabilities than clonotypes shared by all four sorted-subset donors.

Regarding this clone: The antigen is undetermined.

Authors' data handling: ImmunoSEQ output lacked quality scores and full-length reads, limiting matched filtering. Clones were sequenced by immunoSEQ multiplex PCR, and TCRdb holds only the in-frame ones, with some missing. V, J and clone size were drawn from that table, and D and trimming were deduced from the DNA. Of approximately 530,000 clones in the sample, about 96% were seen once. CDR3 length: 15 amino acids. Trimming removed 7 bases from V and 2 bases from J; junction bases left unmatched: 10. Healthy and HIV-negative, the adult donors had no recent acute infections or vaccinations. The donors were all Caucasian adults (living in Nashville, Tennessee).

Sequencing was performed on naive CD4+ T cells sorted from blood. Subset defined: CD45RA+ positively selected. The chain is built from TRBV23-1 and TRBJ1-2; 7 bases match TRBD1. TRBV23-1 is filed as an ORF, its function uncertain. The sequence was obtained from a woman between 25 and 40 years old in good health. CDR3 DNA: TGCGCCAGCAAACATTGGACAGGCGAGAACTATGGCTACACCTTC. It encodes CASKHWTGENYGYTF.